This T cell receptor (beta chain) was profiled in a study of Graves' ophthalmopathy and Graves' hyperthyroidism. On this clonotype: Its antigen is not known.

Study-level findings and limits: Blood was where most expanded thyroid clonotypes above 0.001 frequency also turned up.

TCR beta CDR3 amplification used RNA transcripts. RT-PCR in the first round used HTBI primers; a second-round multiplex PCR followed. TCRdb called the multiplex PCR reads again in MiXCR, with one record for every CDR3 protein. The table lists roughly 400,000 distinct CDR3 sequences, roughly 15% of them singletons. Aged 18 to 65, hyperthyroidism patients had been newly diagnosed, with under 2 months' duration. The diagnostic workup employed clinical symptoms, serum thyroxine, TRAb, thyroid ultrasound and orbital computed tomography. This TCR came from an adult woman with stable Graves' hyperthyroidism. Material for sequencing was peripheral blood.

CDR3 in amino acids: CASSYRGDGGYTF. Here the CDR3 DNA reads TGTGCCAGCAGTTACAGGGGAGATGGTGGCTACACCTTC. V is TRBV12-3 or TRBV12-4 and J is TRBJ1-2; 7 bases align to TRBD1. The CDR3 has 13 residues. The trim removed 4 bases at V and 7 bases at J, leaving 6 bases unmatched.